This T cell receptor beta chain derives from a study of T cell repertoires in cytomegalovirus infection. For the study at large: Selected CMV epitopes included recently identified HLA-C-restricted ones as well as well-studied HLA-B-restricted ones. A matching HLA type, together with CMV infection, was signaled by public TCR beta signatures. General study points: The study found HLA-C-restricted CMV-specific TCR beta clonotypes dominating the ex vivo response. Based on cumulative public TCR beta family frequency, carriers of CMV plus the relevant HLA were identified.

Looked up from germline, CDR1 is MNHEY and CDR2 is SVGAGI. Trimming left V 3 bases short and J 3 bases short, with 15 bases between. The CDR3 extends over 15 amino acids. This clonotype has a count of ten or more. Its antigen is not identified. TCRdb passed the reads through MiXCR, listing each CDR3 protein once. The repertoire holds 70,000 to 95,000 distinct CDR3 sequences, with about 29% as singletons. The sequencing used CD8+ T cells from cultured PBMCs, collected from culture after CMV antigen stimulation. V gene TRBV6-5 combines with J gene TRBJ2-7; TRBD1 or TRBD2 may be the D gene (5 bases each). The TCR comes from a human donor in good health (CMV status not recorded). Some clones in this sample may be carry-over from other donors' samples. CDR3: CASSYPGPLGYEQYF. In DNA form, the CDR3 reads TGTGCCAGCAGTTATCCGGGACCCCTGGGCTACGAGCAGTACTTC.